These 28 T cell receptor beta chains were sequenced from one sample in a study of blood T cell repertoires in COVID-19. Data came from immunoSEQ multiplex PCR; TCRdb stores just in-frame clones and leaves some out. The sample shows some 110,000 clones, roughly 80% of them seen only once. Source material: peripheral blood. These receptors were collected from a man older than 75 with COVID-19, enrolled during active disease.

The CDR3 sequence: CATSDPTGPSRDKKTQYF. The DNA for the CDR3 is TGTGCCACCAGTGATCCGACCGGGCCTTCGAGGGATAAGAAGACCCAGTACTTC. The chain links TRBV24-1 to TRBJ2-5; the D gene is possibly TRBD2 (5 bases). Trimming stripped 3 bases from V and 6 bases from J, with 25 bases between. CDR1 and CDR2 (germline): KGHDR, SFDVKD. This CDR3 is 18 amino acids long.

This clone was seen a handful of times. The chain links TRBV4-1 to TRBJ1-4; D is unclear. This CDR3 region has 13 residues. From germline, CDR1 is MGHRA and CDR2 YSYEKL. V was pared by 5 bases and J by 8 bases, with 12 bases between. This chain's CDR3 is CASSWVEGEKLFF. CDR3 nucleotide sequence: TGCGCCAGCAGCTGGGTTGAGGGAGAAAAACTGTTTTTT.

The gene calls are TRBV5-1 and TRBJ1-2, with 8 bases matching TRBD1. The CDR3 totals 16 residues. The germline gives CDR1 SGHRS, CDR2 YFSETQ. Losses at the gene ends were 3 bases for V and 6 bases for J; bases not matched to a gene: 13. CDR3: CASSYRGQGKGHGYTF. The CDR3 region has the DNA TGCGCCAGCAGCTATCGTGGACAGGGAAAAGGTCATGGCTACACCTTC.

This clone appeared once. This chain connects TRBV27 to TRBJ2-5; D perhaps matches TRBD2 (5 bases). The CDR3 has 14 residues. Between the trimmed V and J ends, which lost 5 bases and 0 bases, there was a span of 10 bases. Germline V gives CDR1 MNHEY, CDR2 SMNVEV (reference sequence). CDR3 nucleotide sequence: TGTGCCAGCAGTACGACCGGGAACCAAGAGACCCAGTACTTC. Its protein is CASSTTGNQETQYF.

CDR3 residues: CASSPTDNLAKNIQYF. The CDR3 DNA reads TGTGCCAGCAGTCCGACAGACAATCTAGCCAAAAACATTCAGTACTTC. The V call is TRBV27, the J call TRBJ2-4, with D perhaps TRBD1 (5 bases). The germline V gene has CDR1 MNHEY and CDR2 SMNVEV (reference sequence). This CDR3 comprises 16 residues. Trimming shortened V by 5 bases and J by 0 bases, and 14 bases separated the two germline ends.

The count of this clone is one. The gene calls are TRBV5-1 and TRBJ2-1; no clear D. This CDR3 contains 17 residues. Germline-derived CDR1 and CDR2 are SGHRS and YFSETQ. Trimming took off 0 bases at V and 0 bases at J, with 13 bases between the two ends. CDR3 loop: CASSLVGTGSSYNEQFF. CDR3 sequence (DNA): TGCGCCAGCAGCTTGGTCGGTACCGGGTCCTCCTACAATGAGCAGTTCTTC.

The sample holds one count of this clone. The rearrangement uses TRBV28 and TRBJ1-5; D gene unclear. This CDR3 contains 12 residues. The V and J ends lost 7 bases and 1 base respectively, with 5 bases between them. Germline CDR1 reads MDHEN; CDR2 reads SYDVKM. CDR3 nucleotides: TGTGCCAGCAAACAGAGCAATCAGCCCCAGCATTTT. Translated: CASKQSNQPQHF.

This clone was counted only a few times. CDR3: CAWTTGAPYYGYTF. The CDR3 DNA reads TGTGCCTGGACAACAGGTGCCCCCTACTATGGCTACACCTTC. This chain links TRBV30 with TRBJ1-2, with a possible D match to TRBD1 (5 bases). CDR1 and CDR2 (germline): GTSNPN, SVGIG (reference sequence). There are 14 residues in the CDR3. Trimming stripped 4 bases from V and 3 bases from J, with 15 bases between.

The rearrangement links TRBV29-1 to TRBJ1-5; D is possibly TRBD1 (5 bases). Trimming took 7 bases from V and 5 from J, leaving 18 bases between them. Germline CDR1 is SQVTM and CDR2 is ANQGSEA. The CDR3 loop spans 14 amino acids. The CDR3 sequence: CSASRGGIDQPQHF. In nucleotides, the CDR3 is TGCAGCGCCTCGCGGGGGGGAATCGATCAGCCCCAGCATTTT.

The chain has TRBV7-2 and TRBJ2-1; 7 nucleotides agree with TRBD1. Germline V gene data show CDR1 as SGHTA and CDR2 as FQGNSA. Trimming at V came to 2 bases and at J to 8 bases, leaving 9 bases not matched to a gene. The CDR3 has 15 residues. CDR3 nucleotides: TGTGCCAGCAGCTTATGGTCAGGGGGAATCTATGAGCAGTTCTTC. It translates to CASSLWSGGIYEQFF.

V usage is TRBV28 and J usage is TRBJ2-1, with D possibly TRBD2 on 6 matching bases. Trimming stripped 7 bases from V and 5 bases from J, with 18 bases between. CDR1 and CDR2 (germline): MDHEN, SYDVKM. This CDR3 comprises 15 residues. CDR3 residues: CASIRGGSSNNEQFF. CDR3 in DNA: TGTGCCAGCATCCGAGGAGGGAGTAGCAACAATGAGCAGTTCTTC. The variable domain in full, completed from reference TRBV28 and TRBJ2-1, reads DVKVTQSSRYLVKRTGEKVFLECVQDMDHENMFWYRQDPGLGLRLIYFSYDVKMKEKGDIPEGYSVSREKKERFSLILESASTNQTSMYLCASIRGGSSNNEQFFGPGTRLTVL.

This clone was counted only a few times. The rearrangement links TRBV28 to TRBJ1-1; D is undetermined. The V end lost 5 bases, the J end lost 1 base, and 11 bases lay between the germline ends. The CDR3 runs 14 residues. Germline V lookup: CDR1 MDHEN, CDR2 SYDVKM. CDR3 sequence: CASSPPTSNTEAFF. CDR3 coding DNA: TGTGCCAGCAGTCCCCCCACTTCGAACACTGAAGCTTTCTTT.

This chain joins TRBV7-9 and TRBJ2-5, with 10 bases lining up with TRBD1. The CDR3 sequence is 14 residues long. Germline loops: CDR1 SEHNR, CDR2 FQNEAQ (reference sequence). V was pared by 3 bases and J by 5 bases, with 3 bases of the junction left unmatched. The CDR3 loop is CASSLGQGKETQYF. The DNA of the CDR3 is TGTGCCAGCAGCTTGGGACAGGGGAAGGAGACCCAGTACTTC.

This clone came up a few times. V gene TRBV11-3 combines with J gene TRBJ2-5; 9 bases are a match to TRBD1. Germline loops: CDR1 SGHNT, CDR2 YENEEA. This CDR3 comprises 15 residues. The V segment lost 4 bases and the J segment 0 bases; nucleotides outside the gene matches: 3. In DNA, the CDR3 is TGTGCCAGCAGCTCCGGACAGGGGTACCAAGAGACCCAGTACTTC. Amino acid sequence: CASSSGQGYQETQYF.

V and J are TRBV15 and TRBJ2-7; TRBD1 is a possible D gene (5 bases). V lost 3 bases to trimming and J lost 2 bases, with 11 bases between them. Germline CDR1 is LNHNV and CDR2 is YYDKDF (reference sequence). The CDR3 contains 14 residues. The CDR3, as DNA: TGTGCCACCAGCAGGACAGCCCAGCCCTACGAGCAGTACTTC. Translation gives CATSRTAQPYEQYF.

J is TRBJ2-1 and V is TRBV4-1; TRBD2 matches at 7 bases. Germline V gene lookup returns CDR1 MGHRA and CDR2 YSYEKL. The junction had 3 bases not matched to a gene; V was cut back by 1 base and J by 3 bases. This CDR3 comprises 15 residues. The DNA for the CDR3 is TGCGCCAGCAGCCAAGTCCTAGCGGACTACAATGAGCAGTTCTTC. This encodes CASSQVLADYNEQFF.

This clone has only a few counts. In nucleotides, the CDR3 is TGTGCCAGCAGTTCATGGACAGGAAGCTCCTACGAGCAGTACTTC. It translates to CASSSWTGSSYEQYF. This chain links TRBV28 with TRBJ2-7; TRBD1 agrees at 7 bases. Unmatched junction bases numbered 6, after V lost 4 bases and J lost 0 bases. Germline CDR1 reads MDHEN; CDR2 reads SYDVKM. The CDR3 totals 15 residues.

The J gene is TRBJ2-1, the V gene TRBV5-5; 13 bases align to TRBD2. The ends lost 3 bases at V and 0 bases at J; junction bases unmatched: 6. Germline values: CDR1 SGHKS, CDR2 YYEKEE (reference sequence). CDR3 size: 18 residues. CDR3: CASSSLGTSGTSYNEQFF. The CDR3 bases are TGTGCCAGCAGCTCCTTAGGGACTAGCGGGACCTCCTACAATGAGCAGTTCTTC.

This clone has only a few counts. The genes are TRBV10-3 and TRBJ2-1; 10 nucleotides match TRBD2. J was trimmed by 4 bases and V by 6 bases; bases with no gene match: 3. The CDR3 is made up of 14 amino acids. Per the germline V gene, CDR1 is ENHRY and CDR2 is SYGVKD. The CDR3 region has the DNA TGTGCCATCAGGGGGACTAGCGCATACAATGAGCAGTTCTTC. Translation gives CAIRGTSAYNEQFF.

The CDR3 DNA reads TGTGCCAGCATGGTCGGCACTACAAATTCACCCCTCCACTTT. Translation gives CASMVGTTNSPLHF. The chain links TRBV2 to TRBJ1-6; no reliable D call. The CDR3 is 14 residues long. CDR1 and CDR2 from the germline V gene are SNHLY and FYNNEI. With 7 bases removed from V and 7 bases from J, the gap between germline ends came to 14 bases.

V gene TRBV6-5 combines with J gene TRBJ2-7; 11 bases are a match to TRBD1. This CDR3 comprises 14 residues. V lost 1 base to trimming and J lost 6 bases; unmatched junction nucleotides: 2. The V gene's germline CDR1 is MNHEY and CDR2 SVGAGI. In nucleotides, the CDR3 is TGTGCCAGCAGTTACTTCGGACAGGGGGCCGAGCAGTACTTC. Translating gives CASSYFGQGAEQYF.

The V gene is TRBV6-5, the J gene TRBJ1-6, with D possibly being TRBD1 (5 bases). Germline V CDR1 and CDR2: MNHEY, SVGAGI. Trimming removed 2 bases at V and 9 bases at J, with 14 bases between. The CDR3 length is 15 residues. The CDR3 region has the DNA TGTGCCAGCAGTTACATGGGGGGTGATTCTTCACCCCTCCACTTT. It encodes CASSYMGGDSSPLHF.

This chain links TRBV28 with TRBJ1-5; D is possibly TRBD1 (6 bases). V shed 5 bases and J shed 0 bases, with 23 bases lying between them. The CDR3 is 19 amino acids. Germline-derived CDR1 and CDR2 are MDHEN and SYDVKM. The CDR3 loop reads CASSAVGTPWGYSNQPQHF. CDR3 sequence (DNA): TGTGCCAGCAGTGCGGTCGGGACACCCTGGGGGTATAGCAATCAGCCCCAGCATTTT.

This chain links TRBV13 with TRBJ2-7, with 8 bases fitting TRBD2. V gave up 0 bases and J gave up 2 bases; unmatched junction bases: 6. There are 16 residues in the CDR3. From germline, CDR1 is PRHDT and CDR2 FYEKMQ (reference sequence). Written as DNA, the CDR3 is TGTGCCAGCAGCTTAGGCCTAGCGGGCGCGGCCTACGAGCAGTACTTC. Protein sequence: CASSLGLAGAAYEQYF.

The chain has TRBV19 and TRBJ2-3, with 9 positions matching TRBD1. This CDR3 is built from 15 residues. Germline V gives CDR1 LNHDA, CDR2 SQIVND (reference sequence). J gave up 4 bases and V 9 bases, and 11 bases lay outside the gene matches. The CDR3 is CASRSQGAVSDTQYF. The CDR3 DNA reads TGTGCCAGCCGATCACAGGGGGCGGTATCAGATACGCAGTATTTT.

The sample holds one count of this clone. This chain joins TRBV5-1 and TRBJ2-7, with 12 nucleotides matching TRBD2. V lost 0 bases to trimming and J lost 4 bases; unmatched junction nucleotides: 11. Per germline, CDR1 SGHRS and CDR2 YFSETQ. The CDR3 length is 18 residues. DNA of the CDR3: TGCGCCAGCAGCTTGGCCGGTTACGGACTAGCGGGACATTACGAGCAGTACTTC. It specifies CASSLAGYGLAGHYEQYF.

The genes are TRBV11-2 and TRBJ2-5; weak D call: TRBD1 (6 bases). The CDR3 length is 14 residues. V was shortened by 2 bases and J by 0 bases, with 7 bases between the two germline ends. Germline V gene lookup returns CDR1 SGHAT and CDR2 FQNNGV. CDR3: CASSLQGYQETQYF. CDR3 bases: TGTGCCAGCAGCTTACAGGGGTACCAAGAGACCCAGTACTTC.

The chain joins TRBV7-9 to TRBJ1-2, with D perhaps TRBD1 (5 bases). Trimming took 2 bases from V and 1 from J, leaving 8 bases between them. Germline CDR1 SEHNR, CDR2 FQNEAQ (reference sequence). The CDR3 sequence is 14 residues long. The CDR3 region is CASSLLQDNYGYTF. The CDR3 bases are TGTGCCAGCAGCTTACTACAGGATAACTATGGCTACACCTTC.